This TCR beta chain was recorded in a study of shared clonotypes between healthy human individuals. Trimming removed 1 base at V and 8 bases at J, with 21 bases between. Germline V CDR1 and CDR2: MDHEN, SYDVKM. The CDR3 is made up of 17 amino acids. TCRdb keeps only in-frame clones here, not all; method: immunoSEQ multiplex PCR. The table includes millions of clones, over 85% detected once. With regard to this clone: As yet, its antigen is unknown.

Broader study findings: A handful of donors held 5% to 5.5% of naive CD4 clonotypes in common.

Sequenced material: naive CD4+ T cells from PBMCs. The subset denotes: CD45RA+ positively selected. The TCR comes from a man between 18 and 29 years old in good health. Some clones in this sample may be carry-over from other donors' samples. The rearrangement links TRBV28 to TRBJ1-3, with D possibly matching TRBD1 (5 bases). Here the CDR3 DNA reads TGTGCCAGCAGTTTATTGGTTTCGGGAGGGGCGAGAGACACCATATATTTT. It specifies CASSLLVSGGARDTIYF.